The 8 T cell receptor beta chains below all came from one sample that was sequenced in a study of tumor and adjacent non-tumor tissue in lung cancer. TCRbeta libraries were built with three rounds of nested PCR, modified from ARM-PCR. Using its own MiXCR run on the multiplex PCR reads, TCRdb lists one record per CDR3 protein. The table records around 86,000 distinct CDR3 sequences, around 77% of them present only once. No cell sorting was done before RNA was extracted from the tissue. The sequencing sample was made of lung tumor tissue. These receptors were obtained from a woman aged 40 to 50 with non-small cell lung cancer.

This chain connects TRBV7-6 to TRBJ2-3; unclear D gene. CDR3 length equals 14 residues. In germline, CDR1 is SGHVS, CDR2 FNYEAQ. Between the trimmed V and J ends, which lost 6 bases and 1 base, there was a span of 11 bases. The CDR3 coding sequence is TGTGCCAGCAGTTTATGGGAAGGCACAGATACGCAGTATTTT. Its protein product is CASSLWEGTDTQYF.

Concerning this clonotype: Germline is not matched at one junction end, which may reflect a read error. The V call is TRBV12-3 or TRBV12-4, the J call TRBJ1-5; unclear D gene. CDR3 length equals 14 residues. CDR3 loop: CASSYLDLNQPQHF. CDR3 nucleotides: TGTGCCAGTAGTTACCTAGACCTCAATCAGCCCCAGCATTTT.

The gene calls are TRBV12-3 or TRBV12-4 and TRBJ1-2; 9 positions match TRBD1. The CDR3 is 14 residues long. With V trimmed by 8 bases and J by 6 bases, 10 bases remained unmatched. CDR3 DNA sequence: TGTGCCAGCTCCGACAGGGGGTGCGGTGATGGCTACACCTTC. Amino acids: CASSDRGCGDGYTF.

This clonotype was counted many times. The chain links TRBV28 to TRBJ2-7, with TRBD1 matching over 11 bases. The V segment lost 6 bases and the J segment 7 bases; nucleotides outside the gene matches: 11. CDR1 is MDHEN and CDR2 is SYDVKM in the germline V gene. The CDR3 covers 15 residues. For the CDR3, the DNA is TGTGCCAGCAGAAGAGCCGGGACAGGGGGGGGAGAGCAGTACTTC. Amino acids: CASRRAGTGGGEQYF.

Many counts were recorded for this clonotype. The chain uses TRBV4-1 and TRBJ2-1, with no clear D. V was pared by 0 bases and J by 2 bases, with 11 bases between. Germline CDR1 MGHRA, CDR2 YSYEKL. This CDR3 contains 16 residues. This CDR3 reads CASSQDWASPYNEQFF. DNA for the CDR3: TGCGCCAGCAGCCAAGATTGGGCCAGCCCCTACAATGAGCAGTTCTTC.

The gene calls are TRBV2 and TRBJ2-5; D possibly corresponds to TRBD1 (5 bases). The V and J ends lost 4 bases and 7 bases respectively, with 25 bases between them. The CDR3 length is 17 residues. CDR1 is SNHLY and CDR2 is FYNNEI in the germline V gene. In DNA, the CDR3 is TGTGCCAGCAGTGCCTTGTCGATCAAGGACACCCGTTTGACCCAGTACTTC. It encodes CASSALSIKDTRLTQYF.

About this clonotype: The germline gene is not matched at one end of the junction; a read error may be the cause. The chain couples TRBV11-2 to TRBJ2-5; 8 nucleotides line up with TRBD2. Germline V gene lookup returns CDR1 SGHAT and CDR2 FQNNGV. The CDR3 is 16 amino acids. The CDR3, as DNA: TGTGTCAGCAGCTCCCAGGGCGGGGGGATACAAGAGACCCAGTACTTC. It specifies CVSSSQGGGIQETQYF.

Remarks on this clonotype: Germline is not matched at one junction end, which may reflect a read error. V gene TRBV11-3 combines with J gene TRBJ2-1, with a weak D call TRBD2 (5 bases). The germline V gene encodes CDR1 SGHNT and CDR2 YENEEA. The CDR3 is made up of 14 amino acids. The CDR3 loop is CASSECGFYDEQFF. The CDR3 DNA reads TGTGCCAGCAGCGAATGCGGGTTCTACGATGAGCAGTTCTTC.